This T cell receptor beta chain was identified during a study of OX40 agonist ivuxolimab in advanced cancers. For the wider study: The costimulatory receptor OX40 (CD134) was targeted by ivuxolimab, a fully human IgG2 agonistic monoclonal antibody. Intravenous ivuxolimab was administered to patients every 2 weeks at six dose levels: 0.01, 0.1, 0.3, 1.5, 3 and 10 mg/kg. Of the roughly 51 dose-escalation patients, hepatocellular carcinoma was present in approximately 20, melanoma in around 15, renal cell carcinoma in 9 and head and neck cancer in 9. In the dose-escalation cohort, approximately 83% of patients were male, and the mean age was 60 years with a range of about 20 to 90. Patients were allowed to have had prior anti-PD-1, anti-PD-L1 or anti-CTLA-4 therapy, and more than 30% of the dose-escalation patients had previously received checkpoint inhibitors. Partial responses occurred in three dose-escalation patients: two with cutaneous melanoma and one with hepatocellular carcinoma. The point of sequencing TCRbeta in the periphery was to test whether ivuxolimab changed TCR sequence diversity and drove clonal T-cell expansion. The paper reports the monotherapy dose-escalation portion (N of about 50 patients) of the phase I ivuxolimab trial.

To sequence the TCRbeta CDR3 region, genomic DNA was isolated from the sorted cells. The immunoSEQ Assay was used to sequence the TCRbeta CDR3 regions. Drawn from immuneACCESS, this table holds only the in-frame rearrangements with V and J called that TCRdb kept. Clones are partly lost; checked studies trace under half to an unresolved V gene and leave the rest unexplained. Present in this sample are tens of thousands of clones, about 91% of which were seen just once. 2.6% of the sample lies in the top ten. In the case of this clone: Its antigen is still unknown. No much larger clonotype is one base removed from it; base qualities were not supplied.

Here is what the overall study found, with its caveats: The antigen specificity of the peripheral T cells that underwent clonal expansion was not determined. Low levels of normalized T-cell clonal expansion were also seen in some patients who did not respond. Clonal expansion of both CD4+ and CD8+ blood T cells was observed from baseline to week 6 at doses 0.1 to 3.0 mg/kg. In the 0.1-3.0 mg/kg groups, partial responders had among the lowest normalized peripheral clonal expansion, particularly in CD8+ T cells. After ivuxolimab, expanded clones were on average more numerous among CD8+ T cells than among CD4+ T cells.

Taken from the germline V gene, the CDR1 and CDR2 loops are SNHLY and FYNNEI. The CDR3 spans 11 residues, from the cysteine through the phenylalanine. This entry keeps only the CDR3 DNA: 33 bases, framed from base 1. Trimming takes 7 bases from V and 9 bases from J, and the germline ends sit 10 bases apart. The trial excluded patients who had a history of autoimmune disease or were on systemic immunosuppression. In every dose cohort, peripheral blood was drawn for TCR sequencing at baseline, cycle 4 day 1, and cycle 7 day 1. Samples were obtained from an open-label, multicenter, first-in-human phase I dose-escalation trial of ivuxolimab. Adults with locally advanced or metastatic melanoma, renal cell carcinoma, hepatocellular carcinoma or head and neck squamous cell carcinoma were enrolled in the trial. Before TCR sequencing, CD4+ T cells and CD8+ T cells from peripheral blood were sorted into separate populations.

The sequences come from CD4+ or CD8+ T cells sorted from blood, collected in a trial of the OX40 agonist ivuxolimab. This clonotype was obtained from an adult with an advanced solid tumor such as melanoma, head and neck, liver or kidney cancer. The rearrangement joined TRBV2 to TRBJ1-5; the D segment could be TRBD1, given 5 matching bases. Read as DNA, the sequence is TGTGCCAGCATGGGGCGGGGGCCCCAGCATTTT. The translation is CASMGRGPQHF. The entire variable domain, with the stretches around the CDR3 drawn from the reference TRBV2 and TRBJ1-5 proteins, is EPEVTQTPSHQVTQMGQEVILRCVPISNHLYFYWYRQILGQKVEFLVSFYNNEISEKSEIFDDQFSVERPDGSNFTLKIRSTKLEDSAMYFCASMGRGPQHFGDGTRLSIL.